This T cell receptor (beta chain) is from a study of blood T cell repertoires in COVID-19. At the level of the study: Italy, Spain and the United States were the sources of the convalescent and acute COVID-19 samples. From T cells, B-cell-depleted T cells, or PBMCs came the material, which was cDNA or gDNA.

CDR3 length: 13 residues. The V gene's germline CDR1 is SGDLS and CDR2 YYNGEE. V lost 1 base and J 7 bases, leaving 11 bases between the germline ends. In the study's own analysis: Nucleated cell counts were estimated from reference gene primer amplification. Assay: immunoSEQ multiplex PCR; the TCRdb copy retains only in-frame clones and omits some. V and J calls and clone size are given by that table; D and trimming were obtained from the DNA. The table includes 70,000 or so clones, more than 85% detected once. The rearrangement links TRBV9 to TRBJ1-2; a possible D gene is TRBD1 (5 bases). The material sequenced was peripheral blood. This clonotype was sampled from a man aged 60 to 75 with acute or convalescent COVID-19. The DNA for the CDR3 is TGTGCCAGCAGCGTAAGGACGGGGGGTGGCTACACCTTC. Its protein is CASSVRTGGGYTF.